One and the same sample provided the 10 T cell receptor beta chains below, sequenced in a study of tumor and adjacent non-tumor tissue in lung cancer. No cell sorting was done before RNA was extracted from the tissue. The normal lung tissue was taken more than 3 cm from the tumor edge. The library came from three nested PCR rounds adapted from ARM-PCR protocols. TCRdb reprocessed the multiplex PCR reads with MiXCR, giving one entry per CDR3 protein. This sample has 80,000 to 130,000 distinct CDR3 sequences; 65% occur once, and the top ten carry approximately 19%. Sequencing input: distant non-tumor lung tissue. The receptors derive from a man aged 30 to 45 with non-small cell lung cancer.

This clonotype has just one count. Germline and junction disagree at one end, which may indicate a read error. The chain carries TRBV12-3 or TRBV12-4 and TRBJ2-2; D gene uncertain. This CDR3 comprises 16 residues. CDR3 nucleotide sequence: TGTGACAGCAGTCTACAAGGGCAGGTGTTGGCCGGGGAGCTGTTTTTT. Its translation: CDSSLQGQVLAGELFF.

Points on this clonotype: The junction shows a germline mismatch at one end, possibly a read error. This chain joins TRBV11-1 and TRBJ2-1; 9 nucleotides line up with TRBD2. Germline lookup yields CDR1 SGHAT and CDR2 FQDESV (reference sequence). The CDR3 runs 12 residues. The CDR3 sequence is CASSCPGLAPVF. The CDR3, as DNA: TGTGCCAGCAGTTGTCCGGGACTAGCCCCCGTCTTC.

The V and J genes are TRBV11-3 and TRBJ1-3; 9 bases match TRBD1. The CDR3 is made up of 16 amino acids. Trimming took 5 bases from V and 6 from J; bases not matched to a gene: 11. The germline V gene encodes CDR1 SGHNT and CDR2 YENEEA. Here the CDR3 reads CASSPFTGGMENTIYF. DNA for the CDR3: TGTGCCAGCAGCCCCTTCACAGGGGGCATGGAAAACACCATATATTTT.

Note on this clonotype: The junction departs from germline at one end; a sequencing error may be responsible. In nucleotides, the CDR3 is TGCAGTGCTAGAGCCTCCGACAGGAGCTCATATAATTCACCCCCCCACTTT. It is translated as CSARASDRSSYNSPPHF. The V and J genes are TRBV20-1 and TRBJ1-6, with D possibly TRBD1 on 6 matching bases. CDR1 is DFQATT and CDR2 is SNEGSKA in the germline V gene (reference sequence). The CDR3 spans 17 residues.

Of note for this clonotype: One junction end does not reproduce the germline sequence, and a read error may be involved. The V call is TRBV11-1, the J call TRBJ2-1; no reliable D call. From germline, CDR1 is SGHAT and CDR2 FQDESV (reference sequence). This CDR3 contains 12 residues. The DNA of the CDR3 is TGTGCCAGCTGCTTAGAGACCGATGAGCAGTTCTTC. This sequence encodes CASCLETDEQFF.

There are many counts of this clonotype. This chain links TRBV6-2 or TRBV6-3 with TRBJ1-2; D may be TRBD1 (5 bases). Trimming cost V 4 bases and J 6 bases, with 18 bases left between them. This CDR3 comprises 15 residues. CDR1 is MNHEY, CDR2 SVGEGT, per germline. The CDR3 reads CASSSFDRGGDGYTF. The CDR3 coding sequence is TGTGCCAGCAGTTCCTTTGACCGGGGCGGGGATGGCTACACCTTC.

The V call is TRBV28, the J call TRBJ1-3, with D unresolved. The V end was cut by 6 bases, the J end by 4 bases, with 13 bases between. Germline V gene lookup returns CDR1 MDHEN and CDR2 SYDVKM. The CDR3 sequence is 14 residues long. CDR3 in amino acids: CASSPFTLGNTIYF. The CDR3 DNA reads as TGTGCCAGCAGCCCCTTCACGCTGGGAAACACCATATATTTT.

As regards this clonotype: This may be a read error, as it is one base from a much larger clone. The V call is TRBV7-9, the J call TRBJ2-3; D perhaps matches TRBD1 (5 bases). V dropped 1 base and J dropped 4 bases, with 9 bases sitting between them. Germline V gene sequence: CDR1 SEHNR, CDR2 FQNEAQ (reference sequence). The CDR3 loop spans 14 amino acids. The chain's CDR3 is CASSLDRIADTQYF. Here the CDR3 DNA reads TGTGCCAGCAGCTTAGACAGGATTGCAGATACGCAGTATTTT.

This clonotype appeared a single time. The chain uses TRBV29-1 and TRBJ1-1, with D hard to call. The germline CDR1 and CDR2 sequences are SQVTM and ANQGSEA. This CDR3 is built from 13 residues. CDR3 protein: CTDRPIGSTEAFF. CDR3 DNA sequence: TGCACCGATCGGCCGATAGGGAGCACTGAAGCTTTCTTT.

In its sample, this clonotype was seen once. An end of the junction differs from the germline gene, which may be a read error. The CDR3 here is CSARVPRTSSGNTVYF. The CDR3 DNA reads TGCAGTGCTAGAGTTCCCCGTACTAGCTCTGGAAACACCGTATATTTT. The chain uses TRBV20-1 and TRBJ1-3; no definite D call. Germline assignment: CDR1 DFQATT and CDR2 SNEGSKA (reference sequence). The CDR3 runs to 16 residues.